A single sample is the source of the 27 T cell receptor beta chains below, sequenced in a study of glioma-infiltrating T cells after dendritic cell vaccination. Assay used: immunoSEQ multiplex PCR; TCRdb lists only in-frame clones, some missing. Among about 21,000 clones listed, 70% to 80% were seen once. Sequencing was performed on blood, taken before dendritic cell vaccination. The source of these receptors is a human donor with glioblastoma.

The chain joins TRBV19 to TRBJ1-1; 7 bases agree with TRBD1. The trim removed 3 bases at V and 0 bases at J, leaving 1 base unmatched. The CDR3 extends over 14 amino acids. Germline-derived CDR1 and CDR2 are LNHDA and SQIVND (reference sequence). CDR3 residues: CASSMGQLNTEAFF. CDR3 sequence (DNA): TGTGCCAGTAGTATGGGACAGCTGAACACTGAAGCTTTCTTT. Combining the CDR3 with reference TRBV19 and TRBJ1-1 gives the whole variable domain DGGITQSPKYLFRKEGQNVTLSCEQNLNHDAMYWYRQDPGQGLRLIYYSQIVNDFQKGDIAEGYSVSREKKESFPLTVTSAQKNPTAFYLCASSMGQLNTEAFFGQGTRLTVV.

This clone was recorded a few times. The rearrangement links TRBV15 to TRBJ2-1; 11 bases line up with TRBD2. The CDR3 consists of 13 residues. Losses at the gene ends were 6 bases for V and 7 bases for J; bases not matched to a gene: 2. Germline V gene lookup returns CDR1 LNHNV and CDR2 YYDKDF (reference sequence). Here the CDR3 reads CATSSGRGNEQFF. The CDR3 DNA reads as TGTGCCACCAGTAGCGGGAGGGGGAATGAGCAGTTCTTC.

This chain uses TRBV5-1 with TRBJ2-7; weak D call: TRBD1 (6 bases). Germline-derived CDR1 and CDR2 are SGHRS and YFSETQ. This CDR3 is built from 14 residues. V was cut by 0 bases and J by 6 bases, with 13 bases left in between. The DNA of the CDR3 is TGCGCCAGCAGCTTGGTACAGGGATCTTCCGAGCAGTACTTC. It codes for CASSLVQGSSEQYF. The full variable domain, in which reference TRBV5-1 and TRBJ2-7 provide the parts outside the CDR3, is KAGVTQTPRYLIKTRGQQVTLSCSPISGHRSVSWYQQTPGQGLQFLFEYFSETQRNKGNFPGRFSGRQFSNSRSEMNVSTLELGDSALYLCASSLVQGSSEQYFGPGTRLTVT.

The gene calls are TRBV5-1 and TRBJ2-2; 10 nucleotides line up with TRBD2. The CDR3 totals 18 residues. Germline loops: CDR1 SGHRS, CDR2 YFSETQ. The ends lost 5 bases at V and 0 bases at J; junction bases unmatched: 10. The CDR3 region is CASSQGLAVTPNTGELFF. The CDR3 DNA reads as TGCGCCAGCAGTCAAGGACTAGCGGTAACCCCGAACACCGGGGAGCTGTTTTTT.

The V and J genes are TRBV11-3 and TRBJ2-1; TRBD2 matches at 7 bases. From germline, CDR1 is SGHNT and CDR2 YENEEA. The trim removed 1 base at V and 7 bases at J, leaving 10 bases unmatched. The CDR3 sequence is 16 residues long. The CDR3 DNA sequence: TGTGCCAGCAGCTTAGGGCCGGGAGGTGGTACGAATGAGCAGTTCTTC. Its translation is CASSLGPGGGTNEQFF. The complete variable domain, with remaining parts taken from reference TRBV11-3 and TRBJ2-1, reads EAGVVQSPRYKIIEKKQPVAFWCNPISGHNTLYWYLQNLGQGPELLIRYENEEAVDDSQLPKDRFSAERLKGVDSTLKIQPAELGDSAVYLCASSLGPGGGTNEQFFGPGTRLTVL.

The J gene is TRBJ1-2, the V gene TRBV23-1; D not resolved. Being an ORF, TRBV23-1 has a function that is uncertain. V shed 11 bases and J shed 8 bases, with 33 bases lying between them. The CDR3 sequence is 17 residues long. The CDR3 here is CAGGVVNMAAARRGYTF. The CDR3 DNA is TGCGCCGGCGGGGTCGTGAACATGGCAGCCGCGCGTCGGGGCTACACCTTC.

The chain joins TRBV4-2 to TRBJ2-7; D may be TRBD2 (5 bases). The CDR3 totals 13 residues. V was pared by 4 bases and J by 6 bases, with 13 bases between. CDR1 LGHNA and CDR2 YNFKEQ come from the germline V gene. CDR3 in DNA: TGTGCCAGCAGCCTCCCCCTAGGGAGCGAGCAGTACTTC. Translation: CASSLPLGSEQYF.

This clone is large (0.1 to 1%) in the sample. This chain joins TRBV2 and TRBJ1-1; D perhaps matches TRBD1 (5 bases). The germline CDR1 and CDR2 sequences are SNHLY and FYNNEI. V shed 7 bases and J shed 3 bases, with 15 bases lying between them. The CDR3 sequence is 14 residues long. The CDR3 is CASNEDVGHTEAFF. The CDR3 DNA sequence: TGTGCCAGCAACGAAGACGTGGGGCACACTGAAGCTTTCTTT.

The chain has TRBV6-1 and TRBJ1-6; TRBD1 matches 7 bases. Germline CDR1 is MNHNS and CDR2 is SASEGT. The CDR3 consists of 15 residues. V shed 8 bases and J 4 bases; nucleotides not matched to a gene: 8. CDR3 sequence: CASGEPGQYNSPLHF. The CDR3 DNA reads TGTGCCAGCGGGGAACCGGGACAGTATAATTCACCCCTCCACTTT.

J is TRBJ1-1 and V is TRBV18; D is possibly TRBD1 (6 bases). Germline CDR1 is KGHSH and CDR2 is LQKENI. Trimming pared 4 bases from V and 3 bases from J, leaving 18 bases between. The CDR3 is 16 amino acids. The CDR3 reads CASSLSSGGRDTEAFF. In DNA, the CDR3 is TGTGCCAGCTCACTCTCTTCCGGGGGGCGCGACACTGAAGCTTTCTTT.

The chain couples TRBV5-1 to TRBJ2-1; TRBD2 is a possible D gene (7 bases). Trimming removed 3 bases from V and 9 bases from J, with 19 bases in between. CDR3 length equals 15 residues. Germline V gene sequence: CDR1 SGHRS, CDR2 YFSETQ. The CDR3 nucleotides are TGCGCCAGCAGCTCTTTAGGGGGGGCGGATATTGAGCAGTTCTTC. Encoded protein: CASSSLGGADIEQFF.

This chain joins TRBV4-1 and TRBJ1-5; D remains ambiguous. V lost 4 bases and J lost 14, with 9 bases in between. The germline V gene has CDR1 MGHRA and CDR2 YSYEKL. The CDR3 consists of 10 residues. CDR3 residues: CASSPLIEHF. The CDR3 DNA follows: TGCGCCAGCAGCCCCCTAATTGAGCATTTT.

The J gene is TRBJ1-3, the V gene TRBV14, with TRBD1 as a possible D gene (5 bases). The CDR3 is 14 residues long. V shed 1 base and J shed 11 bases, with 15 bases lying between them. Germline CDR1 reads SGHDN; CDR2 reads FVKESK. The CDR3 is CASSQGWGLGAIYF. The CDR3 DNA reads TGTGCCAGCAGCCAAGGTTGGGGTCTAGGGGCCATATATTTT.

The chain couples TRBV27 to TRBJ2-7; TRBD2 agrees at 10 bases. J gave up 7 bases and V 2 bases, and 2 bases lay outside the gene matches. Per germline, CDR1 MNHEY and CDR2 SMNVEV (reference sequence). The CDR3 is made up of 13 amino acids. CDR3 residues: CASSLGLAEEQYF. The CDR3 DNA follows: TGTGCCAGCAGTTTAGGACTAGCGGAAGAGCAGTACTTC.

The chain employs TRBV14 and TRBJ2-3; 9 positions match TRBD2. Unmatched junction bases numbered 6, after V lost 3 bases and J lost 14 bases. CDR1 and CDR2 (germline): SGHDN, FVKESK. The CDR3 consists of 12 residues. In nucleotides, the CDR3 is TGTGCCAGCAGCCAGAGCGGGAGGTTCCTGTATTTT. Translating gives CASSQSGRFLYF.

The genes are TRBV5-1 and TRBJ2-7, with TRBD2 matching over 9 bases. CDR3 length: 15 amino acids. Trimming took 0 bases from V and 4 from J; bases not matched to a gene: 5. Germline V lookup: CDR1 SGHRS, CDR2 YFSETQ. The CDR3 nucleotides read TGCGCCAGCAGCTTGGGACTAGCGGTTGGTTACGAGCAGTACTTC. Translating gives CASSLGLAVGYEQYF.

The V gene is TRBV27, the J gene TRBJ2-7, with 7 bases identical to TRBD2. Germline CDR1 reads MNHEY; CDR2 reads SMNVEV (reference sequence). With V trimmed by 3 bases and J by 2 bases, 10 bases remained unmatched. The CDR3 covers 16 residues. This CDR3 is CASSFRGRGRPYEQYF. CDR3 DNA: TGTGCCAGCAGTTTTCGCGGGAGAGGTAGGCCCTACGAGCAGTACTTC.

The rearrangement links TRBV4-3 to TRBJ2-1; D is undetermined. The V end lost 2 bases, the J end lost 0 bases, and 11 bases lay between the germline ends. The CDR3 spans 16 residues. Germline V gene lookup returns CDR1 LGHNA and CDR2 YSLEER. The CDR3 protein is CASSQFGLGSYNEQFF. CDR3 nucleotide sequence: TGCGCCAGCAGCCAATTTGGCCTAGGCTCCTACAATGAGCAGTTCTTC.

As regards this clone: Distinct nucleotide sequences in the sample also encode this CDR3. The chain couples TRBV28 to TRBJ1-5; weak D call: TRBD1 (5 bases). V was cut by 4 bases and J by 5 bases, with 15 bases left in between. The CDR3 has 15 residues. The germline CDR1 and CDR2 sequences are MDHEN and SYDVKM. CDR3 loop: CASSWGDGIYQPQHF. For the CDR3, the DNA is TGTGCCAGCAGTTGGGGGGACGGAATTTATCAGCCCCAGCATTTT.

This clone was detected once. The CDR3 sequence is CASSQDMYEQYF. The CDR3 DNA reads as TGCGCCAGCAGCCAAGATATGTACGAGCAGTACTTC. This chain uses TRBV4-1 with TRBJ2-7; D is undetermined. Trimming cost V 0 bases and J 4 bases, with 4 bases left between them. The CDR3 sequence is 12 residues long. From germline, CDR1 is MGHRA and CDR2 YSYEKL.

The chain uses TRBV5-4 and TRBJ2-2; 9 nucleotides line up with TRBD1. The CDR3 is made up of 16 amino acids. The V segment lost 2 bases and the J segment 5 bases; nucleotides outside the gene matches: 7. The germline CDR1 and CDR2 sequences are SGHNT and YYREEE (reference sequence). The CDR3 protein is CASSLAGQGRTGELFF. The DNA of the CDR3 is TGTGCCAGCAGCTTAGCGGGACAGGGAAGGACCGGGGAGCTGTTTTTT.

In this sample, this clone turned up a few times. The gene calls are TRBV4-2 and TRBJ2-2, with unresolved D. CDR1 and CDR2 (germline): LGHNA, YNFKEQ. This CDR3 spans 14 amino acids. Trimming took off 0 bases at V and 1 base at J, with 3 bases between the two ends. CDR3 sequence reads: CASSQDQNTGELFF. CDR3 DNA: TGTGCCAGCAGCCAAGATCAGAACACCGGGGAGCTGTTTTTT.

The V and J genes are TRBV30 and TRBJ2-5, with 9 bases aligning to TRBD2. There are 17 residues in the CDR3. V lost 0 bases, J lost 2 bases, and 10 bases stayed unmatched. The germline gives CDR1 GTSNPN, CDR2 SVGIG (reference sequence). The CDR3 nucleotides are TGTGCCTGGAGTGTAGGATCTAGCGGGGCGGGGCAAGAGACCCAGTACTTC. Amino acids: CAWSVGSSGAGQETQYF.

In this sample, this clone turned up a few times. The chain recombines TRBV5-5 with TRBJ2-7; D may be TRBD1 (5 bases). Per germline, CDR1 SGHKS and CDR2 YYEKEE (reference sequence). The CDR3 runs 15 residues. The V end lost 4 bases, the J end lost 7 bases, and 21 bases lay between the germline ends. The CDR3 region is CASSDSRDPSREQYF. The CDR3 DNA is TGTGCCAGCAGCGACAGCAGGGATCCCTCTCGGGAGCAGTACTTC.

The rearrangement joins TRBV5-1 to TRBJ1-5, with 10 bases fitting TRBD1. Germline lookup yields CDR1 SGHRS and CDR2 YFSETQ. V dropped 4 bases and J dropped 7; count of bases not matched to a gene: 5. The CDR3 length is 14 residues. This CDR3 is CASSTGTGEQPQHF. CDR3 in DNA: TGCGCCAGCAGCACCGGGACAGGGGAACAGCCCCAGCATTTT.

Comments on this clone: A junction boundary mismatches the germline segment, possibly from a read error. The identical CDR3 is also encoded by other nucleotide sequences in the sample. The chain employs TRBV5-1 and TRBJ1-1, with D hard to call. Germline values: CDR1 SGHRS, CDR2 YFSETQ. The CDR3 spans 14 residues. The CDR3: CASSEPGVNTEAFF. The CDR3 DNA reads as TGCGCCAGCAGTGAGCCCGGGGTTAACACCGAAGCTTTCTTT. The whole variable domain, filled in from reference TRBV5-1 and TRBJ1-1, reads KAGVTQTPRYLIKTRGQQVTLSCSPISGHRSVSWYQQTPGQGLQFLFEYFSETQRNKGNFPGRFSGRQFSNSRSEMNVSTLELGDSALYLCASSEPGVNTEAFFGQGTRLTVV.

Here the CDR3 DNA reads TGTGCCAGCAGTCTTCAGGGGGCCTGGGGAGAGCAGTACTTC. As protein: CASSLQGAWGEQYF. The V call is TRBV6-5, the J call TRBJ2-7; 8 nucleotides agree with TRBD1. The CDR3 is 14 amino acids. J gave up 7 bases and V 5 bases, and 10 bases lay outside the gene matches. Germline assignment: CDR1 MNHEY and CDR2 SVGAGI.